These 20 T cell receptor beta chains originate from one sample sequenced in a study of cytomegalovirus exposure and HLA in healthy donors. Clones were read by immunoSEQ multiplex PCR, and TCRdb kept only the in-frame ones, dropping some. The sample includes 150,000 to 180,000 clones, 86% of them seen just once. Sequencing used PBMCs. The receptors here all came from a man between 18 and 29 years old in good health and CMV-seropositive.

V usage is TRBV4-1 and J usage is TRBJ2-7, with 7 bases lining up with TRBD1. Germline V CDR1 and CDR2: MGHRA, YSYEKL. J lost 1 base, V lost 6 bases, and 15 bases had no gene match. The CDR3 is made up of 17 amino acids. For the CDR3, the DNA is TGCGCCAGCAGGCTCGCGACAGGGCCGCGACTGTCCTACGAGCAGTACTTC. This gives the protein CASRLATGPRLSYEQYF.

V is TRBV13 and J is TRBJ2-3; 12 positions agree with TRBD2. This CDR3 has 19 residues. The V gene end was trimmed by 4 bases and the J gene end by 0 bases; junction bases not matched to a gene: 11. Germline V lookup: CDR1 PRHDT, CDR2 FYEKMQ (reference sequence). The CDR3 loop is CASSSQLAGGTTSTDTQYF. In DNA form, the CDR3 reads TGTGCCAGCAGCTCCCAACTAGCGGGGGGAACTACTAGCACAGATACGCAGTATTTT.

There are a few counts of this clone. The chain recombines TRBV19 with TRBJ2-1, with 13 bases identical to TRBD2. V dropped 6 bases and J dropped 4; count of bases not matched to a gene: 3. In germline, CDR1 is LNHDA, CDR2 SQIVND (reference sequence). The CDR3 is 15 residues long. CDR3 in DNA: TGTGCCAGTAGCCCACTAGCGGGAGGGTACAATGAGCAGTTCTTC. Protein: CASSPLAGGYNEQFF.

This rearrangement joins TRBV7-9 to TRBJ2-5; TRBD1 agrees at 9 bases. This CDR3 contains 16 residues. The germline V gene has CDR1 SEHNR and CDR2 FQNEAQ (reference sequence). V lost 1 base and J lost 12; bases outside the gene matches: 15. The CDR3 DNA reads as TGTGCCAGCAGCTTAGATGGGACCGGGACAGGGAGTCTGAAGTACTTC. It encodes CASSLDGTGTGSLKYF.

This chain joins TRBV19 and TRBJ1-2, with TRBD1 matching over 8 bases. The CDR3 contains 14 residues. Looked up from germline, CDR1 is LNHDA and CDR2 is SQIVND (reference sequence). Germline trimming cut 6 bases from V and 4 bases from J; bases unmatched to any gene: 7. The CDR3 sequence is CASRRAGGVYGYTF. CDR3 nucleotides: TGTGCCAGTAGAAGGGCAGGGGGCGTCTATGGCTACACCTTC.

The J gene is TRBJ1-3, the V gene TRBV4-3, with D unresolved. Germline lookup yields CDR1 LGHNA and CDR2 YSLEER. With 2 bases removed from V and 3 bases from J, the gap between germline ends came to 8 bases. This CDR3 spans 14 amino acids. CDR3 in DNA: TGCGCCAGCAGCCAACGTAGTAATGGAAACACCATATATTTT. Its protein product is CASSQRSNGNTIYF.

The chain carries TRBV7-6 and TRBJ2-5, with 8 bases matching TRBD1. The CDR3 is made up of 13 amino acids. The germline V gene has CDR1 SGHVS and CDR2 FNYEAQ. V was pared by 5 bases and J by 7 bases, with 6 bases of the junction left unmatched. CDR3 sequence: CASSPPTGGTQYF. In DNA, the CDR3 is TGTGCCAGCAGCCCACCAACAGGGGGGACCCAGTACTTC.

The chain combines TRBV27 with TRBJ1-1; D is unclear. The CDR3 runs 15 residues. CDR1 is MNHEY, CDR2 SMNVEV, per germline (reference sequence). Trimming took off 5 bases at V and 1 base at J, with 14 bases between the two ends. DNA of the CDR3: TGTGCCAGCAGTCCTTCACAAAGAGGGAACACTGAAGCTTTCTTT. Encoded protein: CASSPSQRGNTEAFF.

The chain's CDR3 is CASSPGTGASYGYTF. CDR3 nucleotide sequence: TGTGCCAGCAGCCCCGGGACAGGGGCGTCTTATGGCTACACCTTC. The chain joins TRBV27 to TRBJ1-2, with 10 positions matching TRBD1. CDR1 MNHEY and CDR2 SMNVEV come from the germline V gene (reference sequence). Trimming cost V 6 bases and J 5 bases; bases outside gene matches: 9. CDR3 length: 15 amino acids.

The chain has TRBV7-3 and TRBJ2-7, with D possibly being TRBD1 (6 bases). V lost 5 bases and J lost 3, with 17 bases in between. Germline V gives CDR1 SGHTA, CDR2 FQGTGA. The CDR3 is 15 amino acids. The CDR3 region has the DNA TGTGCCAGCAGCCCCTCAGGGGCCCCAAACTACGAGCAGTACTTC. This translates into CASSPSGAPNYEQYF.

The chain employs TRBV4-3 and TRBJ2-7; D gene uncertain. The CDR3 sequence is 13 residues long. Deletions cut 3 bases from V and 6 bases from J, with 12 bases between. Germline loops: CDR1 LGHNA, CDR2 YSLEER. CDR3 coding DNA: TGCGCCAGCAGCCACGTTAAGATGAGCGAGCAGTACTTC. It yields the protein CASSHVKMSEQYF.

The chain links TRBV6-5 to TRBJ1-5; D call uncertain. The V end was cut by 8 bases, the J end by 4 bases, with 9 bases between. The V gene's germline CDR1 is MNHEY and CDR2 SVGAGI. CDR3 length: 12 amino acids. The CDR3: CASGEGNQPQHF. Here the CDR3 DNA reads TGTGCCAGCGGCGAGGGAAATCAGCCCCAGCATTTT.

The chain employs TRBV30 and TRBJ1-1; D not certain. The length of the CDR3 is 12 residues. Germline values: CDR1 GTSNPN, CDR2 SVGIG (reference sequence). V lost 1 base to trimming and J lost 1 base, with 4 bases between them. The chain's CDR3 is CAWSGANTEAFF. The CDR3 nucleotides read TGTGCCTGGAGTGGAGCGAACACTGAAGCTTTCTTT.

V and J are TRBV9 and TRBJ2-7, with a tentative D call TRBD2 (5 bases). This CDR3 contains 15 residues. V lost 3 bases and J lost 7, with 20 bases in between. Germline CDR1 SGDLS, CDR2 YYNGEE. CDR3 loop: CASSANRHPSGEQYF. CDR3 bases: TGTGCCAGCAGCGCAAATAGACACCCCTCGGGGGAGCAGTACTTC.

The chain links TRBV11-2 to TRBJ2-2; 7 positions agree with TRBD1. V trimming: 5 bases; J trimming: 7 bases; junction bases outside the gene matches: 10. The CDR3 loop spans 15 amino acids. The V gene's germline CDR1 is SGHAT and CDR2 FQNNGV. The CDR3: CASSPDRVSVGELFF. CDR3 bases: TGTGCCAGCAGCCCCGACAGGGTTTCGGTCGGGGAGCTGTTTTTT.

The chain uses TRBV5-6 and TRBJ2-5; TRBD2 agrees at 10 bases. The CDR3 is made up of 15 amino acids. CDR1 and CDR2 (germline): SGHDT, YYEEEE. V lost 0 bases to trimming and J lost 8 bases; unmatched junction nucleotides: 7. The CDR3 DNA follows: TGTGCCAGCAGCTTGGATCGGGGGACTAGCGATACCCAGTACTTC. It codes for CASSLDRGTSDTQYF.

The chain combines TRBV13 with TRBJ2-5; 9 nucleotides line up with TRBD2. Unmatched junction bases numbered 22, after V lost 3 bases and J lost 5 bases. In germline, CDR1 is PRHDT, CDR2 FYEKMQ (reference sequence). The CDR3 has 20 residues. The DNA of the CDR3 is TGTGCCAGCAGCTTTCCACCCCCCGTTCCTAGCGGGACCGTGAGGGAGACCCAGTACTTC. Amino acid sequence: CASSFPPPVPSGTVRETQYF.

This chain joins TRBV7-9 and TRBJ1-1; 7 bases agree with TRBD1. Losses at the gene ends were 5 bases for V and 5 bases for J; bases not matched to a gene: 5. This CDR3 comprises 13 residues. Germline V gene data show CDR1 as SEHNR and CDR2 as FQNEAQ (reference sequence). CDR3 DNA: TGTGCCAGCAGCCTGCGACAGGGAACTGAAGCTTTCTTT. It specifies CASSLRQGTEAFF.

This clone was recorded once. The chain joins TRBV4-2 to TRBJ2-2; 11 bases map to TRBD2. The germline V gene encodes CDR1 LGHNA and CDR2 YNFKEQ. Trimming cost V 4 bases and J 6 bases; bases outside gene matches: 7. This CDR3 is 16 amino acids long. In nucleotides, the CDR3 is TGTGCCAGCAGCCGCACTAGCGGGAGAAGGCCCGGGGAGCTGTTTTTT. Its translation: CASSRTSGRRPGELFF.

V gene TRBV7-2 combines with J gene TRBJ2-5, with a possible D match to TRBD1 (6 bases). Germline V gene data show CDR1 as SGHTA and CDR2 as FQGNSA. Trimming took off 1 base at V and 2 bases at J, with 11 bases between the two ends. The CDR3 runs to 15 residues. CDR3 residues: CASSLVGTRQETQYF. The CDR3 DNA is TGTGCCAGCAGCTTAGTGGGGACAAGGCAAGAGACCCAGTACTTC.